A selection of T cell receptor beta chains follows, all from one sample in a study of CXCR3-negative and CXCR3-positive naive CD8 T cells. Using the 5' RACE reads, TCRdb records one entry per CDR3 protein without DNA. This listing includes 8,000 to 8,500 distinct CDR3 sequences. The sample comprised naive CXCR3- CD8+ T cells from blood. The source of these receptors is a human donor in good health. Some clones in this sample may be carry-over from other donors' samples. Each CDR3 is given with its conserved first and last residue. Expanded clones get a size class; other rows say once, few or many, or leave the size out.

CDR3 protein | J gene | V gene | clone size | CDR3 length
CSAGTSDSNEQFF | TRBJ2-1 | TRBV29-1 | - | 13
CASSPMASGNAYEQYF | TRBJ2-7 | TRBV3-1 | - | 16
CASSWIQGSGNEQFF | TRBJ2-1 | TRBV27 | - | 15
CSVVEGYEQYF | TRBJ2-7 | TRBV29-1 | medium-sized | 11
CATSALSPGELFF | TRBJ2-2 | TRBV15 | - | 13
CASSQDVDYGYTF | TRBJ1-2 | TRBV4-1 | - | 13
CSVEPASVSSYNEQFF | TRBJ2-1 | TRBV29-1 | - | 16
CASSFSRQARGTEAFF | TRBJ1-1 | TRBV6-6 | - | 16
CSVRDRSTYEQYF | TRBJ2-7 | TRBV29-1 | - | 13
CASSQFTGDTEAFF | TRBJ1-1 | TRBV7-8 | - | 14
CATSRGDRDNGYTF | TRBJ1-2 | TRBV15 | medium-sized | 14
CASTRSRLNGIYGYTF | TRBJ1-2 | TRBV6-1 | - | 16
CASSFSGGNEQYF | TRBJ2-7 | TRBV28 | medium-sized | 13
CSVEDTTSYEQYF | TRBJ2-7 | TRBV29-1 | - | 13
CASSVGGMNTEAFF | TRBJ1-1 | TRBV9 | - | 14
CASSHPGGFGNTEAFF | TRBJ1-1 | TRBV7-9 | - | 16
CSVEAATLSGSEQFF | TRBJ2-1 | TRBV29-1 | medium-sized | 15
CSAAQGNYNSPLHF | TRBJ1-6 | TRBV20-1 | medium-sized | 14
CSGRSSYEQYF | TRBJ2-7 | TRBV29-1 | - | 11
CASSWASGGDQPQHF | TRBJ1-5 | TRBV6-6 | - | 15
CSWCLAGGSDTQYF | TRBJ2-3 | TRBV29-1 | medium-sized | 14
CSVEPGANYGYTF | TRBJ1-2 | TRBV29-1 | - | 13
CASSAGDIHNEQFF | TRBJ2-1 | TRBV2 | - | 14
CSARDPGLAGNQETQYF | TRBJ2-5 | TRBV20-1 | medium-sized | 17
CSARERGHTEAFF | TRBJ1-1 | TRBV20-1 | - | 13
CSADAGEGQETQYF | TRBJ2-5 | TRBV29-1 | - | 14
CASSRFPGGTGELFF | TRBJ2-2 | TRBV7-2 | - | 15
CATSRATGLNTEAFF | TRBJ1-1 | TRBV15 | medium-sized | 15
CASSSDLTDHWFGYTF | TRBJ1-2 | TRBV7-9 | medium-sized | 16
CASSDLTSYEQYF | TRBJ2-7 | TRBV25-1 | - | 13
CASSDGGYNEQFF | TRBJ2-1 | TRBV6-4 | medium-sized | 13
CASPTRGSRNEQFF | TRBJ2-1 | TRBV2 | - | 14
CASSLNSPVTPNTEAFF | TRBJ1-1 | TRBV11-2 | - | 17
CASSLTSSGYNEQFF | TRBJ2-1 | TRBV5-5 | - | 15
CASSYAGTPETQYF | TRBJ2-5 | TRBV6-5 | medium-sized | 14
CASSLGSHTEAFF | TRBJ1-1 | TRBV9 | - | 13
CASSHQTGYSYEQYF | TRBJ2-7 | TRBV4-1 | - | 15
CASSLQAASTDTQYF | TRBJ2-3 | TRBV7-9 | medium-sized | 15
CSGARGMSETQYF | TRBJ2-5 | TRBV29-1 | - | 13
CSVPELLAANEQFF | TRBJ2-1 | TRBV29-1 | - | 14
CSVEGLAGGTDEQFF | TRBJ2-1 | TRBV29-1 | - | 15
CSVRYSGNTIYF | TRBJ1-3 | TRBV29-1 | - | 12
CASSLTHNSPLHF | TRBJ1-6 | TRBV27 | - | 13
CSVSTGFNYGYTF | TRBJ1-2 | TRBV29-1 | - | 13
CSVESLAVNYGYTF | TRBJ1-2 | TRBV29-1 | medium-sized | 14
CASSQEINGYGYTF | TRBJ1-2 | TRBV3-1 | - | 14
CASSLVPLGGRAYEQYF | TRBJ2-7 | TRBV7-9 | - | 17
CATSGQPNEKLFF | TRBJ1-4 | TRBV13 | - | 13
CSVVWAGREKLFF | TRBJ1-4 | TRBV29-1 | medium-sized | 13
CASSLRTSGKYQETQYF | TRBJ2-5 | TRBV3-1 | - | 17